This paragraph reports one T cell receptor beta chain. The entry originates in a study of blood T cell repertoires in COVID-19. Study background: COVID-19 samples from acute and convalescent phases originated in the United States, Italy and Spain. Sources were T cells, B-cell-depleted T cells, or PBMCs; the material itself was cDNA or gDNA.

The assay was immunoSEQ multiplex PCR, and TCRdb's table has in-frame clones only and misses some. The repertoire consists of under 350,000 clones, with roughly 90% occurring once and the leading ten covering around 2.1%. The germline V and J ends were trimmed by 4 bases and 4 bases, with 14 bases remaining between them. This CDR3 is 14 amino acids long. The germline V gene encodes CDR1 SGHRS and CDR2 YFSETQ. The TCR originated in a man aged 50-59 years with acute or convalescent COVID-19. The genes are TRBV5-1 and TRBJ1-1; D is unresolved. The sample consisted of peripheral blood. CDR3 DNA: TGCGCCAGCAGCCCCACGTCCGGGAGCACTGAAGCTTTCTTT. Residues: CASSPTSGSTEAFF.